The clone carrying this T cell receptor beta chain turned up a few times. Its antigen is unidentified. TCRdb reprocessed the 5' RACE reads via MiXCR and lists one record per CDR3 protein. The data hold about 240,000 distinct CDR3 sequences, with 6.9% observed a single time. The V gene end was trimmed by 3 bases and the J gene end by 7 bases; junction bases not matched to a gene: 6. The V gene's germline CDR1 is DFQATT and CDR2 SNEGSKA (reference sequence). The CDR3 has 14 amino acids. The sample belongs to a study of T cells after yellow fever vaccination. Study-wide points: The appearance of a small share of clonotypes in both CD4 and CD8 compartments was observed. The booster saw the reappearance of most primary-vaccination clones (around 96% CD4, 80% to 90% CD8). The presence of abundant clonotypes contaminating from the bulk population was possible in FACS-sorted repertoires.

The origin of this receptor is a man aged 30 to 39 who received the YFV17D yellow fever vaccine. Sequenced material: CD4+ T cells sorted from PBMCs, taken 15 days after the yellow fever booster vaccination. This chain joins TRBV20-1 and TRBJ2-1; 10 bases align to TRBD2. The CDR3 here is CSASSTSGMNEQFF. The CDR3 DNA follows: TGCAGTGCTAGTAGCACTAGCGGGATGAATGAGCAGTTCTTC.